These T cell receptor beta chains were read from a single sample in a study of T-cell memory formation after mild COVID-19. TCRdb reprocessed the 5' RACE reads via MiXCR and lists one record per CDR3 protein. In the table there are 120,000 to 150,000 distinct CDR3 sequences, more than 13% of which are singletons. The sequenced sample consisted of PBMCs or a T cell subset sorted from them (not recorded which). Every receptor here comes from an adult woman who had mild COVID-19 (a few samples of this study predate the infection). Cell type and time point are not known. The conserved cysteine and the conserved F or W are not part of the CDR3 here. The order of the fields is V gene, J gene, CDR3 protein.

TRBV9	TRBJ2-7	ASSVRDRGLDEQY
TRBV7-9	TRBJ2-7	ASGGATSKEQY
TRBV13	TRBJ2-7	ASRSQGTYEQY
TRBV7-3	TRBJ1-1	ASSPHPGGAEAF
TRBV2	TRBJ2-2	ASSAGLAGAEEGELF
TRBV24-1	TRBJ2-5	ATSDPSGSGQETQY
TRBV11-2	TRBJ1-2	ASRVVYGYT
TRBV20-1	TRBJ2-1	SARDAGLEYNEQF
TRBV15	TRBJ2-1	ATSRDTIDPSYNEQF
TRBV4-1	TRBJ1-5	ASSPWGTVINQPQH
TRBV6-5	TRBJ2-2	ASSYTPAGRTGELF
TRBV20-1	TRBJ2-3	SAAGLAGGASTDTQY
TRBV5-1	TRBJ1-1	ASSPGQGYTHEAF
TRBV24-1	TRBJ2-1	ATSVGSGASYNEQF
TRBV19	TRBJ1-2	ASSFNLDRGYT
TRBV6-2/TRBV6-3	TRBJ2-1	ASSYPGLAGNLISSYNEQF
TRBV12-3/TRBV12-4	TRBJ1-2	ASGGFYGYT
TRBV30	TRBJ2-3	AWISGRATDTQY
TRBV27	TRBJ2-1	ASSLTGGGDNEQF
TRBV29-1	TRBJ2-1	SVRLAGSYEQF
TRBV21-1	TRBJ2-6	ASSNVGAGANVLT
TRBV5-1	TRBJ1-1	ASSFLAGDMNTEAF
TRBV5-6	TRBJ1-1	ASSLAVWNTEAF
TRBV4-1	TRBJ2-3	ASSARLAGASTDTQY
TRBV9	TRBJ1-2	ASSVSGGAVYGYT
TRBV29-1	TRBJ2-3	SVERGGITDTQY
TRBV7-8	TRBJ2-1	ASSLAPTILAGPYNEQF
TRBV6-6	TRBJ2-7	ASSLAGIYEQY
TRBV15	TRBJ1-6	ATSSRQDSPLH
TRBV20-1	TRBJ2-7	SAPTGSSYEQY
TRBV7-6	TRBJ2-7	ASSLSAASSYEQY
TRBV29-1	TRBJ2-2	SVEEGNLNTGELF
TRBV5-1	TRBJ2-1	ASSFGASGGDEQF
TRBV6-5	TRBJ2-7	ASSYGAGVAEQY
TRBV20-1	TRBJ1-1	SAPDRVREAF
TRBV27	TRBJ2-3	ASSPQDYTDTQY
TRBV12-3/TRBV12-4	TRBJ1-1	AIQNRALGTEAF
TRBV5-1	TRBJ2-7	ASGPGTGDHYEQY
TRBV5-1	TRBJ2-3	ASSPDWTVTSTDTQY
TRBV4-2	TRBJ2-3	ASSQEGVPGTDTQY
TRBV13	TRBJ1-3	ASSLARGTGNTIY
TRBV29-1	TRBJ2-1	SVEVPGLQGYNEQF
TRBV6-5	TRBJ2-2	ASKRNFLTGELF
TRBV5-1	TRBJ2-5	ASSSREGSAMFQETQY
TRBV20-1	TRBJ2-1	SAGPGTGLYNEQF
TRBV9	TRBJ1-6	ASWTASSYNSPLH
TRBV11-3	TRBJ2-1	ASSYQRSRWTGDNEQF
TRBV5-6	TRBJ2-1	ASSWGTTNEQF